The 5 T cell receptor beta chains below all came from one sample that was sequenced in a study of CD4 T cells in relation to SARS-CoV-2 and coronaviruses. Their antigens remain unidentified. The method was immunoSEQ multiplex PCR; TCRdb's version includes in-frame clones alone and lacks a portion of them. The table lists about 36,000 clones, around 80% of them singletons. The sample consisted of memory CD4+ T cells from PBMCs, cultured in vitro. The receptors derive from an adult with COVID-19.

This chain links TRBV7-9 with TRBJ2-1; D gene uncertain. The CDR3 has 12 amino acids. Germline loops: CDR1 SEHNR, CDR2 FQNEAQ (reference sequence). Deletions cut 3 bases from V and 4 bases from J, with 4 bases between. The CDR3 DNA sequence: TGTGCCAGCAGCTTTTTATACAATGAGCAGTTCTTC. Translated: CASSFLYNEQFF.

The chain joins TRBV3-1 (or the pseudogene TRBV3-2) to TRBJ2-7; D perhaps matches TRBD2 (5 bases). The CDR3 contains 14 residues. CDR1 LGHDT and CDR2 YNNKEL come from the germline V gene (reference sequence). V lost 4 bases and J lost 3, with 13 bases in between. The CDR3 bases are TGTGCCAGCAGCCCACTAGGAGAGATCTACGAGCAGTACTTC. This encodes CASSPLGEIYEQYF.

The gene calls are TRBV7-8 and TRBJ2-3; D not certain. Trimming cost V 5 bases and J 4 bases, with 10 bases left between them. The CDR3 is 13 residues long. Germline V gene sequence: CDR1 SGHVS, CDR2 FQNEAQ. In DNA, the CDR3 is TGTGCCAGCAGCCCCCCCAAAGCAGATACGCAGTATTTT. Translated: CASSPPKADTQYF.

The chain joins TRBV7-2 to TRBJ2-5, with TRBD1 matching over 8 bases. This CDR3 has 15 amino acids. V lost 4 bases, J lost 2 bases, and 6 bases stayed unmatched. Germline CDR1 and CDR2: SGHTA and FQGNSA. CDR3 DNA sequence: TGTGCCAGCAGCTCCGACAGGGGACCACAAGAGACCCAGTACTTC. Translating gives CASSSDRGPQETQYF.

The chain carries TRBV27 and TRBJ2-7; the match to TRBD2 covers 9 bases. Germline CDR1 reads MNHEY; CDR2 reads SMNVEV (reference sequence). The CDR3 loop spans 17 amino acids. V shed 6 bases, J shed 4 bases, and the junction held 16 bases outside the gene matches. This chain's CDR3 is CASSTKTLSGRVYEQYF. For the CDR3, the DNA is TGTGCCAGCAGCACAAAAACTCTTAGCGGGAGAGTTTACGAGCAGTACTTC.